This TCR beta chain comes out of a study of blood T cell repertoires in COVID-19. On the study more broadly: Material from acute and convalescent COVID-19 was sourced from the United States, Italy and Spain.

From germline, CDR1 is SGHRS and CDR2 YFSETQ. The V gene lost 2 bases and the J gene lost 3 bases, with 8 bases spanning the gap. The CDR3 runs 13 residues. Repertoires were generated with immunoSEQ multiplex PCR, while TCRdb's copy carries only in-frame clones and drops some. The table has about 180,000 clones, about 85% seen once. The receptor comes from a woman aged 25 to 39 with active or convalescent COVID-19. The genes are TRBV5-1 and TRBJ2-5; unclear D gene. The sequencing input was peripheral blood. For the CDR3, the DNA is TGCGCCAGCAGCTTCAACGCTAAAGAGACCCAGTACTTC. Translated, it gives CASSFNAKETQYF. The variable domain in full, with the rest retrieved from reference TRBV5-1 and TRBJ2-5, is KAGVTQTPRYLIKTRGQQVTLSCSPISGHRSVSWYQQTPGQGLQFLFEYFSETQRNKGNFPGRFSGRQFSNSRSEMNVSTLELGDSALYLCASSFNAKETQYFGPGTRLLVL.